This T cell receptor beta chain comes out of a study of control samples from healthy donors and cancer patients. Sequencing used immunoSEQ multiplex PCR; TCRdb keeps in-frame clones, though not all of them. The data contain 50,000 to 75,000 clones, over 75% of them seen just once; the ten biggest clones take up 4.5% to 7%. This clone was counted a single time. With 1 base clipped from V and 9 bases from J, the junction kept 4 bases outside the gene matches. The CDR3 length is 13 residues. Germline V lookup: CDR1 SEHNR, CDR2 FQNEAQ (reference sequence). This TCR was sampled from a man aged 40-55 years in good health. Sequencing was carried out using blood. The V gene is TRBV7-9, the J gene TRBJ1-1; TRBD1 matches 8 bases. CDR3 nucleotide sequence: TGTGCCAGCAGCTTAGGGACAGGGACAAAAGCTTTCTTT. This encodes CASSLGTGTKAFF.